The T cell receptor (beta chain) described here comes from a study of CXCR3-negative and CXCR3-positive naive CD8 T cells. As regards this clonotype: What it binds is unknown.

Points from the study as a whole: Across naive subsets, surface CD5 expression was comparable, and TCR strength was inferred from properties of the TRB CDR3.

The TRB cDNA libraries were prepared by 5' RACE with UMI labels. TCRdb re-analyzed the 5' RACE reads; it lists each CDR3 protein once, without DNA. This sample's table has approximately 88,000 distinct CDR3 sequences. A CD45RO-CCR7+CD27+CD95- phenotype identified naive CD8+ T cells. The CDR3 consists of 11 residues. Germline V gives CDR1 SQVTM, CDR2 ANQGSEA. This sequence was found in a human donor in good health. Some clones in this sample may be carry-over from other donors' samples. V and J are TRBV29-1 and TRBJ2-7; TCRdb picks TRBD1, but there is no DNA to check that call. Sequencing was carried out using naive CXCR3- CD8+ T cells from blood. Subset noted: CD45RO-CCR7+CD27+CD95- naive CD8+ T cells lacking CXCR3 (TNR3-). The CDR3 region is CSVDSGGDHIF.